This T cell receptor (beta chain) was observed in a study of Ad26.COV2.S vaccination and SARS-CoV-2 variants. The CDR3 length is 14 residues. Germline V CDR1 and CDR2: ENHRY, SYGVKD. The V and J ends lost 6 bases and 5 bases, in that order; junction bases with no gene match: 8. Treatment described: some 19 received Ad26.COV2.S at low or high dose, single or two shots; roughly five received placebo; per-sample allocation not given. Samples analyzed were those drawn on day 63 after the first vaccine or placebo injection. Sequencing was performed with immunoSEQ multiplex PCR; in TCRdb, only in-frame clones are kept and a portion is missing. This sample has some 250,000 clones, with 88% found just once.

The source material was peripheral blood, sampled in a trial of Ad26.COV2.S vaccine versus placebo. This sequence was found in a person aged 18-65 years who received the Ad26.COV2.S COVID-19 vaccine or a placebo. The chain combines TRBV10-3 with TRBJ2-7; 9 positions agree with TRBD2. This CDR3 reads CAISRNGGRDEQYF. In DNA, the CDR3 is TGTGCCATCAGCCGGAATGGCGGGAGGGACGAGCAGTACTTC.